The 7 T cell receptor beta chains given below trace back to one sample, sequenced in a study of Ad26.COV2.S vaccination and SARS-CoV-2 variants. Assay: immunoSEQ multiplex PCR; the TCRdb copy retains only in-frame clones and omits some. The profile shows 200,000 to 300,000 clones, approximately 90% of them singletons. As for treatment: about 20 received Ad26.COV2.S at low or high dose, single or two shots; about 5 received placebo; per-sample allocation not given. Specimens were obtained on day 63 following the first vaccine or placebo injection. The sequencing here drew on peripheral blood, taken in a trial of Ad26.COV2.S vaccine versus placebo. All receptors derive from a person between 18 and 60 years old who received the Ad26.COV2.S COVID-19 vaccine or a placebo.

The genes are TRBV6-5 and TRBJ1-6, with D hard to call. This CDR3 spans 15 amino acids. The V end was cut by 2 bases, the J end by 5 bases, with 10 bases between. Germline CDR1 and CDR2: MNHEY and SVGAGI. CDR3 nucleotide sequence: TGTGCCAGCAGTTACGGTACAGCAGATAATTCACCCCTCCACTTT. Amino acids: CASSYGTADNSPLHF.

This clone was counted only a few times. This sequence joins TRBV30 and TRBJ2-7; D unresolved. V was clipped by 1 base and J by 1 base, with 14 bases between them. CDR3 length equals 15 residues. From germline, CDR1 is GTSNPN and CDR2 SVGIG (reference sequence). The CDR3: CAWSGSVGWSYEQYF. The DNA of the CDR3 is TGTGCCTGGAGTGGAAGCGTAGGATGGTCCTACGAGCAGTACTTC.

The rearrangement links TRBV28 to TRBJ2-7; possibly TRBD1 for D (5 bases). This CDR3 is built from 17 residues. The V and J ends lost 3 bases and 0 bases respectively, with 18 bases between them. CDR1 is MDHEN, CDR2 SYDVKM, per germline. CDR3 in amino acids: CASSFNSVQGASYEQYF. The CDR3 region has the DNA TGTGCCAGCAGTTTTAATTCAGTCCAAGGGGCCTCCTACGAGCAGTACTTC.

This rearrangement joins TRBV10-3 to TRBJ2-5; 9 bases line up with TRBD2. The germline V gene encodes CDR1 ENHRY and CDR2 SYGVKD. There are 15 residues in the CDR3. V lost 3 bases and J lost 1; bases outside the gene matches: 3. The DNA of the CDR3 is TGTGCCATCAGTGATACTAGCGGGTCCCAAGAGACCCAGTACTTC. As protein: CAISDTSGSQETQYF.

This chain connects TRBV25-1 to TRBJ2-1, with D perhaps TRBD1 (6 bases). V was shortened by 5 bases and J by 5 bases, with 13 bases between the two germline ends. CDR1 MGHDK and CDR2 SYGVNS come from the germline V gene. The CDR3 has 14 amino acids. CDR3 sequence (DNA): TGTGCCAGCAGTCAGGGGATGTTGAACAATGAGCAGTTCTTC. It translates to CASSQGMLNNEQFF.

The rearrangement links TRBV11-3 to TRBJ2-3; 9 nucleotides align to TRBD1. The CDR3 covers 16 residues. Per the germline V gene, CDR1 is SGHNT and CDR2 is YENEEA. The V and J ends lost 5 bases and 0 bases, in that order; junction bases with no gene match: 6. CDR3 sequence: CASSTGQGPSTDTQYF. The CDR3, as DNA: TGTGCCAGCAGCACTGGACAGGGGCCAAGCACAGATACGCAGTATTTT.

The chain joins TRBV28 to TRBJ1-2, with 12 positions matching TRBD1. CDR1 is MDHEN and CDR2 is SYDVKM in the germline V gene. The CDR3 runs to 15 residues. The trim removed 0 bases at V and 8 bases at J, leaving 4 bases unmatched. The CDR3 DNA is TGTGCCAGCAGTTTATGGGGGACAGGGGGCGACGGCTACACCTTC. Its translation: CASSLWGTGGDGYTF.